Here is one TCR beta chain with its context. Its antigen remains unknown. The data derive from a study of siplizumab effects on memory and regulatory T cells. The V end lost 7 bases, the J end lost 0 bases, and 6 bases lay between the germline ends. The CDR3 length is 13 residues. CDR1 ENHRY and CDR2 SYGVKD come from the germline V gene. Produced via immunoSEQ multiplex PCR; TCRdb's table is partial and in-frame only. This sample carries around 100,000 clones, about nine tenths of them seen once, and the ten largest clones take about 12%. Findings and limits, study-wide: The mapping of alloreactive clones to unstimulated subsets covered only a minor fraction of them. A mean of about 62% of mappable alloreactive CD4+ clones were Treg-derived with siplizumab, compared with about 28% in controls. Naive T cells seemed more diverse than memory cells and seemed major alloresponse contributors. No assignable naive or memory phenotype existed for roughly 80-97% of proliferating CD4+ or CD8+ clones.

The clonotype originates from a human donor in good health. The sequencing input was non-Treg CD4+ T cells sorted from blood. V is TRBV10-3 and J is TRBJ1-4; D gene uncertain. The CDR3 protein is CAIKGSTNEKLFF. CDR3 nucleotides: TGTGCCATCAAAGGATCAACTAATGAAAAACTGTTTTTT.